These 22 T cell receptor beta chains were sequenced from one sample in a study of OX40 agonist ivuxolimab in advanced cancers. Method: immunoSEQ multiplex PCR; TCRdb's copy keeps in-frame clones and lacks some. This sample has approximately 22,000 clones, with around 85% found just once. The material sequenced was CD4+ or CD8+ T cells sorted from blood, taken in a trial of the OX40 agonist ivuxolimab. Receptors originate from an adult with an advanced solid tumor such as melanoma, head and neck, liver or kidney cancer.

The chain carries TRBV5-6 and TRBJ1-4, with D perhaps TRBD1 (6 bases). The CDR3 covers 14 residues. The V and J ends lost 4 bases and 6 bases respectively, with 13 bases between them. CDR1 SGHDT and CDR2 YYEEEE come from the germline V gene. The CDR3 DNA reads as TGTGCCAGCAGCCGGGACACTGGGGATGAAAAACTGTTTTTT. It specifies CASSRDTGDEKLFF.

The CDR3 bases are TGTGCCAGTAGTGCCCTTCCACAGGGGGCTACGACAGATACGCAGTATTTT. Its protein product is CASSALPQGATTDTQYF. The J gene is TRBJ2-3, the V gene TRBV19; 9 bases match TRBD1. Germline assignment: CDR1 LNHDA and CDR2 SQIVND (reference sequence). There are 17 residues in the CDR3. Trimming took 5 bases from V and 3 from J; bases not matched to a gene: 12.

This clone has only one observation. This chain uses TRBV7-8 with TRBJ2-3; 9 nucleotides align to TRBD2. Germline CDR1 SGHVS, CDR2 FQNEAQ. This CDR3 contains 18 residues. V shed 0 bases and J 4 bases; nucleotides not matched to a gene: 11. The CDR3 sequence is CASSLAVGVAGVPDTQYF. The CDR3 DNA is TGTGCCAGCAGCTTAGCGGTCGGGGTAGCGGGAGTCCCAGATACGCAGTATTTT. Full variable domain (rest looked up from reference TRBV7-8 and TRBJ2-3): GAGVSQSPRYKVAKRGQDVALRCDPISGHVSLFWYQQALGQGPEFLTYFQNEAQLDKSGLPSDRFFAERPEGSVSTLKIQRTQQEDSAVYLCASSLAVGVAGVPDTQYFGPGTRLTVL.

This chain links TRBV27 with TRBJ2-1, with D unclear. The germline gives CDR1 MNHEY, CDR2 SMNVEV (reference sequence). There are 15 residues in the CDR3. Trimming left V 8 bases short and J 5 bases short, with 19 bases between. The CDR3 DNA is TGTGCCAGCGGACGCGCGAATTACCTCGACAATGAGCAGTTCTTC. Translation: CASGRANYLDNEQFF.

The V and J genes are TRBV5-6 and TRBJ2-2; D is undetermined. This CDR3 spans 14 amino acids. Per germline, CDR1 SGHDT and CDR2 YYEEEE. V gave up 0 bases and J gave up 4 bases, with 7 bases separating them. The CDR3 nucleotides read TGTGCCAGCAGCTTGGCATGGGCCACCGGGGAGCTGTTTTTT. Translating gives CASSLAWATGELFF. The full variable domain, rest sourced from reference TRBV5-6 and TRBJ2-2, is DAGVTQSPTHLIKTRGQQVTLRCSPKSGHDTVSWYQQALGQGPQFIFQYYEEEERQRGNFPDRFSGHQFPNYSSELNVNALLLGDSALYLCASSLAWATGELFFGEGSRLTVL.

This clone has a handful of counts. V is TRBV7-9 and J is TRBJ2-7; TRBD1 matches at 7 bases. With V trimmed by 5 bases and J by 3 bases, 10 bases remained unmatched. The germline V gene has CDR1 SEHNR and CDR2 FQNEAQ (reference sequence). The CDR3 covers 15 residues. Here the CDR3 reads CASSQDVTGDYEQYF. The CDR3 region has the DNA TGTGCCAGCAGCCAGGACGTTACAGGGGACTACGAGCAGTACTTC.

The V call is TRBV27, the J call TRBJ2-1, with TRBD2 identical over 7 bases. The germline CDR1 and CDR2 sequences are MNHEY and SMNVEV (reference sequence). The CDR3 extends over 14 amino acids. J was trimmed by 4 bases and V by 6 bases; bases with no gene match: 6. For the CDR3, the DNA is TGTGCCAGCAGCCACGGGGGGATGTACAATGAGCAGTTCTTC. It yields the protein CASSHGGMYNEQFF.

This clone was seen only a few times. The chain combines TRBV27 with TRBJ2-7; D is undetermined. CDR3 length: 12 amino acids. Germline V gene sequence: CDR1 MNHEY, CDR2 SMNVEV (reference sequence). V was trimmed by 8 bases and J by 0 bases, leaving 8 bases between them. The DNA of the CDR3 is TGTGCCAGCTTCAGTAGCTCCTACGAGCAGTACTTC. It encodes CASFSSSYEQYF.

Notes on this clone: Distinct nucleotide sequences in the sample also encode this CDR3. The chain employs TRBV30 and TRBJ2-7; a possible D gene is TRBD1 (6 bases). V was pared by 1 base and J by 6 bases, with 7 bases between. This CDR3 contains 11 residues. Germline values: CDR1 GTSNPN, CDR2 SVGIG (reference sequence). As DNA, the CDR3 is TGTGCCTGGAGTGAAGGGGGCGAGCAGTACTTC. Its protein product is CAWSEGGEQYF.

This clone appeared a few times. This sequence joins TRBV10-1 and TRBJ2-3; 9 bases fit TRBD2. V gave up 7 bases and J gave up 4 bases; unmatched junction bases: 6. CDR1 WNHNN and CDR2 SYGVQD come from the germline V gene (reference sequence). This CDR3 is built from 14 residues. CDR3 in DNA: TGCGCCAGCATTGCGGGGGGGCCCGCAGATACGCAGTATTTT. This translates into CASIAGGPADTQYF.

The CDR3 protein is CASRETSGTTHSYNEQFF. The CDR3 DNA reads TGTGCCAGCAGAGAAACTAGCGGGACAACTCACTCCTACAATGAGCAGTTCTTC. The chain couples TRBV6-1 to TRBJ2-1, with TRBD2 identical over 10 bases. Germline assignment: CDR1 MNHNS and CDR2 SASEGT. Trimming cost V 6 bases and J 0 bases; bases outside gene matches: 11. The CDR3 has 18 amino acids.

CDR3 nucleotide sequence: TGTGCCAGCAGTTTCGGGTCTTCCTACGAGCAGTACTTC. Its translation is CASSFGSSYEQYF. The chain couples TRBV6-5 to TRBJ2-7; D remains ambiguous. This CDR3 has 13 residues. Germline V gives CDR1 MNHEY, CDR2 SVGAGI. V lost 4 bases and J 1 base, leaving 8 bases between the germline ends.

The V gene is TRBV6-5, the J gene TRBJ2-1, with D perhaps matching TRBD1 (5 bases). The V gene's germline CDR1 is MNHEY and CDR2 SVGAGI. V lost 5 bases and J 3 bases, leaving 14 bases between the germline ends. The CDR3 has 15 residues. CDR3 DNA: TGTGCCAGCAGTGGGGCCTCGACCGTCTACAATGAGCAGTTCTTC. The encoded protein is CASSGASTVYNEQFF.

CDR3 in amino acids: CASSSAHPEIQETQYF. The CDR3 DNA sequence: TGTGCCAGCAGCAGCGCACACCCGGAGATCCAAGAGACCCAGTACTTC. The rearrangement joins TRBV7-9 to TRBJ2-5; D unresolved. This CDR3 is built from 16 residues. The germline V gene encodes CDR1 SEHNR and CDR2 FQNEAQ (reference sequence). V shed 5 bases and J shed 1 base, with 17 bases lying between them.

In nucleotides, the CDR3 is TGTGCCAGCAGGCTTGGGTCCACTGAAGCTTTCTTT. Amino acid sequence: CASRLGSTEAFF. This chain links TRBV6-5 with TRBJ1-1; D is ambiguous. Trimming took 6 bases from V and 4 from J, leaving 9 bases between them. The germline gives CDR1 MNHEY, CDR2 SVGAGI. This CDR3 has 12 amino acids.

V is TRBV5-6 and J is TRBJ1-6; D gene unclear. The CDR3 is 15 amino acids. V lost 5 bases, J lost 4 bases, and 13 bases lay in between. The germline V gene encodes CDR1 SGHDT and CDR2 YYEEEE. The CDR3 here is CASSGGSPYNSPLHF. For the CDR3, the DNA is TGTGCCAGCAGTGGAGGGTCACCTTATAATTCACCCCTCCACTTT. The variable domain in full, completed from reference TRBV5-6 and TRBJ1-6, reads DAGVTQSPTHLIKTRGQQVTLRCSPKSGHDTVSWYQQALGQGPQFIFQYYEEEERQRGNFPDRFSGHQFPNYSSELNVNALLLGDSALYLCASSGGSPYNSPLHFGNGTRLTVT.

The V call is TRBV7-9, the J call TRBJ2-3; D not resolved. The germline gives CDR1 SEHNR, CDR2 FQNEAQ (reference sequence). The V end was cut by 1 base, the J end by 4 bases, with 3 bases between. The CDR3 is 12 residues long. CDR3 amino acids: CASSLGPDTQYF. The DNA for the CDR3 is TGTGCCAGCAGCTTAGGGCCAGATACGCAGTATTTT.

This sequence joins TRBV5-1 and TRBJ2-5; D remains unclear. Deletions cut 0 bases from V and 0 bases from J, with 6 bases between. Looked up from germline, CDR1 is SGHRS and CDR2 is YFSETQ. The CDR3 has 14 residues. CDR3 in DNA: TGCGCCAGCAGCTTGGAGGCATACCAAGAGACCCAGTACTTC. It encodes CASSLEAYQETQYF. The variable domain in full, with the rest retrieved from reference TRBV5-1 and TRBJ2-5, is KAGVTQTPRYLIKTRGQQVTLSCSPISGHRSVSWYQQTPGQGLQFLFEYFSETQRNKGNFPGRFSGRQFSNSRSEMNVSTLELGDSALYLCASSLEAYQETQYFGPGTRLLVL.

The V call is TRBV10-3, the J call TRBJ2-3; 7 bases agree with TRBD2. The germline gives CDR1 ENHRY, CDR2 SYGVKD. V was clipped by 4 bases and J by 2 bases; unmatched bases: 3. The CDR3 consists of 14 residues. CDR3 coding DNA: TGTGCCATCAGTGCCGGGGGGACCACAGATACGCAGTATTTT. Translation: CAISAGGTTDTQYF.

V gene TRBV19 combines with J gene TRBJ1-5; D unclear. V was shortened by 11 bases and J by 6 bases, with 14 bases between the two germline ends. In germline, CDR1 is LNHDA, CDR2 SQIVND (reference sequence). This CDR3 comprises 12 residues. CDR3 residues: CAGTPGGQPQHF. Written as DNA, the CDR3 is TGTGCCGGAACCCCGGGAGGTCAGCCCCAGCATTTT.

The table lists this clone with a few counts. V gene TRBV14 combines with J gene TRBJ1-5; D gene unclear. This CDR3 region has 14 residues. Looked up from germline, CDR1 is SGHDN and CDR2 is FVKESK. Deletions cut 0 bases from V and 5 bases from J, with 8 bases between. In DNA form, the CDR3 reads TGTGCCAGCAGCCAAGACAGCTGGGATCAGCCCCAGCATTTT. The encoded protein is CASSQDSWDQPQHF. The whole variable domain, filled in from reference TRBV14 and TRBJ1-5, reads EAGVTQFPSHSVIEKGQTVTLRCDPISGHDNLYWYRRVMGKEIKFLLHFVKESKQDESGMPNNRFLAERTGGTYSTLKVQPAELEDSGVYFCASSQDSWDQPQHFGDGTRLSIL.

This chain uses TRBV4-2 with TRBJ2-7; possible D gene TRBD1, 5 bases. There are 16 residues in the CDR3. V was trimmed by 0 bases and J by 1 base, leaving 13 bases between them. Germline values: CDR1 LGHNA, CDR2 YNFKEQ. The DNA of the CDR3 is TGTGCCAGCAGCCAAGATCCAGGGCAGAGGTCCTACGAGCAGTACTTC. Its protein product is CASSQDPGQRSYEQYF.